These 17 T cell receptor beta chains were sequenced from one sample in a study of T cell repertoires in cytomegalovirus infection. One entry per CDR3 protein results from TCRdb running MiXCR on the reads. The data show 250,000 to 300,000 distinct CDR3 sequences, roughly 15% seen once. The source material was PBMCs. These receptors came from a human donor in good health (CMV status not recorded). Some clones in this sample may be carry-over from other donors' samples.

This clonotype showed up many times. The gene calls are TRBV7-6 and TRBJ1-5; D not resolved. Germline V CDR1 and CDR2: SGHVS, FNYEAQ. The V gene lost 5 bases and the J gene lost 1 base, with 15 bases spanning the gap. The CDR3 is made up of 16 amino acids. The CDR3 here is CASSQGIPGSNQPQHF. CDR3 DNA: TGTGCCAGCAGCCAAGGGATTCCGGGGAGCAATCAGCCCCAGCATTTT.

This CDR3 is CSARDPMGETQYF. CDR3 in DNA: TGCAGTGCTAGAGATCCGATGGGAGAGACCCAGTACTTC. The chain carries TRBV20-1 and TRBJ2-5; no definite D call. Trimming removed 0 bases at V and 4 bases at J, with 9 bases between. This CDR3 has 13 residues. Germline CDR1 is DFQATT and CDR2 is SNEGSKA (reference sequence).

This clonotype was seen repeatedly, ten times or more. Here the CDR3 reads CASSQHFSGYGYTF. The DNA for the CDR3 is TGTGCCAGCAGCCAACACTTTTCGGGCTATGGCTACACCTTC. This rearrangement joins TRBV11-2 to TRBJ1-2; D not resolved. The CDR3 spans 14 residues. CDR1 and CDR2 from the germline V gene are SGHAT and FQNNGV. With 5 bases removed from V and 4 bases from J, the gap between germline ends came to 14 bases.

This clonotype has a handful of counts. The CDR3 loop reads CASSLALLAGVQETQYF. DNA of the CDR3: TGTGCCAGCAGCTTGGCCTTACTAGCGGGGGTCCAAGAGACCCAGTACTTC. The V and J genes are TRBV5-4 and TRBJ2-5; 11 bases line up with TRBD2. Germline V lookup: CDR1 SGHNT, CDR2 YYREEE (reference sequence). The CDR3 runs 17 residues. V shed 0 bases and J 1 base; nucleotides not matched to a gene: 5. Full variable domain (missing parts from reference TRBV5-4 and TRBJ2-5): ETGVTQSPTHLIKTRGQQVTLRCSSQSGHNTVSWYQQALGQGPQFIFQYYREEENGRGNFPPRFSGLQFPNYSSELNVNALELDDSALYLCASSLALLAGVQETQYFGPGTRLLVL.

This clonotype has a count of ten or more. This rearrangement joins TRBV10-3 to TRBJ2-5; D may be TRBD2 (5 bases). The V gene's germline CDR1 is ENHRY and CDR2 SYGVKD. The CDR3 sequence is 14 residues long. Trimming removed 2 bases at V and 4 bases at J, with 11 bases between. The CDR3, as DNA: TGTGCCATCAGTGAGGGACCCGGGGTAGAGACCCAGTACTTC. Protein product: CAISEGPGVETQYF.

The rearrangement links TRBV5-1 to TRBJ1-2; perhaps TRBD1 as D (5 bases). CDR3 length: 13 amino acids. Trimming shortened V by 4 bases and J by 4 bases, and 11 bases separated the two germline ends. Germline V CDR1 and CDR2: SGHRS, YFSETQ. CDR3 loop: CASSGEGTYGYTF. The CDR3 bases are TGCGCCAGCAGCGGGGAGGGGACCTATGGCTACACCTTC.

This clonotype has a handful of counts. The chain has TRBV2 and TRBJ2-7; D is unresolved. The germline V gene encodes CDR1 SNHLY and CDR2 FYNNEI. The CDR3 totals 11 residues. Trimming removed 5 bases at V and 6 bases at J, with 8 bases between. The CDR3 DNA sequence: TGTGCCAGCAGTCCCGACGGCGAGCAGTACTTC. Amino acids: CASSPDGEQYF.

This clonotype was seen many times. The chain recombines TRBV28 with TRBJ1-5; the D gene is possibly TRBD1 (6 bases). Germline V gene sequence: CDR1 MDHEN, CDR2 SYDVKM. This CDR3 comprises 18 residues. Trimming removed 4 bases at V and 1 base at J, with 20 bases between. The CDR3 DNA reads TGTGCCAGCAGTTCAGTGCAGGGGCGTTTGTTGAGCAATCAGCCCCAGCATTTT. This translates into CASSSVQGRLLSNQPQHF.

This clonotype has at least ten counts. The chain recombines TRBV4-1 with TRBJ2-6, with 7 nucleotides matching TRBD2. V shed 1 base, J shed 0 bases, and the junction held 3 bases outside the gene matches. Per the germline V gene, CDR1 is MGHRA and CDR2 is YSYEKL. The CDR3 is 17 amino acids. CDR3 in amino acids: CASSQVQRGSGANVLTF. The CDR3 DNA follows: TGCGCCAGCAGCCAAGTACAGCGGGGCTCTGGGGCCAACGTCCTGACTTTC.

This clonotype was observed once. With a much larger clone just one base away, this may be a read error. The genes are TRBV7-2 and TRBJ1-1; possible D gene TRBD1, 5 bases. V lost 10 bases to trimming and J lost 12 bases, with 18 bases between them. The CDR3 contains 11 residues. Germline V lookup: CDR1 SGHTA, CDR2 FQGNSA. For the CDR3, the DNA is TGTGCCACCCGACTGGTCGGGGGGACTTTCTTT. It is translated as CATRLVGGTFF. The whole variable domain, filled in from reference TRBV7-2 and TRBJ1-1, reads GAGVSQSPSNKVTEKGKDVELRCDPISGHTALYWYRQSLGQGLEFLIYFQGNSAPDKSGLPSDRFSAERTGGSVSTLTIQRTQQEDSAVYLCATRLVGGTFFGQGTRLTVV.

There are many counts of this clonotype. The rearrangement links TRBV7-2 to TRBJ1-1; 9 bases fit TRBD1. The CDR3 length is 17 residues. Losses at the gene ends were 6 bases for V and 1 base for J; bases not matched to a gene: 12. Germline CDR1 is SGHTA and CDR2 is FQGNSA. The CDR3 DNA follows: TGTGCCAGCAGAAAACAACGGACAGGGGCGGGGAACACTGAAGCTTTCTTT. It specifies CASRKQRTGAGNTEAFF.

The rearrangement uses TRBV29-1 and TRBJ2-7; D may be TRBD2 (5 bases). The germline gives CDR1 SQVTM, CDR2 ANQGSEA. V lost 6 bases and J 0 bases, leaving 12 bases between the germline ends. The CDR3 spans 13 residues. The CDR3, as DNA: TGCAGCGTGGGCGCGGGCCCCTCCTACGAGCAGTACTTC. Its translation: CSVGAGPSYEQYF.

This CDR3 reads CASSPRGHEEKLFF. CDR3 DNA sequence: TGTGCCAGCTCCCCCAGGGGGCACGAAGAAAAACTGTTTTTT. The chain has TRBV18 and TRBJ1-4, with TRBD1 identical over 8 bases. Looked up from germline, CDR1 is KGHSH and CDR2 is LQKENI. The CDR3 is 14 residues long. J gave up 8 bases and V 6 bases, and 8 bases lay outside the gene matches.

In the case of this clonotype: Given a much more abundant clone one base away, this may be a read error. The J gene is TRBJ2-1, the V gene TRBV6-5, with 7 bases that match TRBD2. Germline-derived CDR1 and CDR2 are MNHEY and SVGAGI. CDR3 size: 16 residues. The CDR3 coding sequence is TGTGCCGGCAGTTACTCGGGCGCGGGGGTCGTCCCCGAGCAGTTCTTC. It translates to CAGSYSGAGVVPEQFF.

This clonotype was seen only a few times. The V gene is TRBV5-5, the J gene TRBJ2-7; D might be TRBD1 (5 bases). Trimming took 3 bases from V and 5 from J, leaving 12 bases between them. The CDR3 length is 13 residues. Germline V lookup: CDR1 SGHKS, CDR2 YYEKEE (reference sequence). The chain's CDR3 is CASSSAGFDEQYF. The CDR3 DNA follows: TGTGCCAGCAGCTCAGCAGGGTTCGACGAGCAGTACTTC. The complete variable domain, with remaining parts taken from reference TRBV5-5 and TRBJ2-7, reads DAGVTQSPTHLIKTRGQQVTLRCSPISGHKSVSWYQQVLGQGPQFIFQYYEKEERGRGNFPDRFSARQFPNYSSELNVNALLLGDSALYLCASSSAGFDEQYFGPGTRLTVT.

Only a few counts were recorded for this clonotype. The rearrangement uses TRBV20-1 and TRBJ1-1; 7 bases agree with TRBD1. Germline V gives CDR1 DFQATT, CDR2 SNEGSKA (reference sequence). V lost 2 bases, J lost 0 bases, and 9 bases stayed unmatched. This CDR3 comprises 16 residues. CDR3: CSARITGANMNTEAFF. CDR3 coding DNA: TGCAGTGCTAGAATCACAGGGGCAAACATGAACACTGAAGCTTTCTTT.

The chain employs TRBV7-3 and TRBJ1-3; no firm D call. The CDR3 loop spans 15 amino acids. Trimming left V 5 bases short and J 4 bases short, with 15 bases between. CDR1 and CDR2 (germline): SGHTA, FQGTGA. The DNA for the CDR3 is TGTGCCAGCAGCCGAGGGCGAGGTTCCGGAAACACCATATATTTT. It is translated as CASSRGRGSGNTIYF. Full variable domain (remainder filled in from reference TRBV7-3 and TRBJ1-3): GAGVSQTPSNKVTEKGKYVELRCDPISGHTALYWYRQSLGQGPEFLIYFQGTGAADDSGLPNDRFFAVRPEGSVSTLKIQRTERGDSAVYLCASSRGRGSGNTIYFGEGSWLTVV.